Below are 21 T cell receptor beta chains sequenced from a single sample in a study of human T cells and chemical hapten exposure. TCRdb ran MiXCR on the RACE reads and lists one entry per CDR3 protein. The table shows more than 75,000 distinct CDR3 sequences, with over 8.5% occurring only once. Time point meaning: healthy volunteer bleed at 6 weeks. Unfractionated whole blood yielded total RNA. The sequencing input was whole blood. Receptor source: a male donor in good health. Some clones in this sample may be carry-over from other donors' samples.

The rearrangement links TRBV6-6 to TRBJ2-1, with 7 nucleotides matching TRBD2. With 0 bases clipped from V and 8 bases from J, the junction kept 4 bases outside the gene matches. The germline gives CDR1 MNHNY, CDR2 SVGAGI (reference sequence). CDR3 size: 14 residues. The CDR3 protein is CASSYSWGGDEQFF. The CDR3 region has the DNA TGTGCCAGCAGTTACTCATGGGGAGGGGATGAGCAGTTCTTC.

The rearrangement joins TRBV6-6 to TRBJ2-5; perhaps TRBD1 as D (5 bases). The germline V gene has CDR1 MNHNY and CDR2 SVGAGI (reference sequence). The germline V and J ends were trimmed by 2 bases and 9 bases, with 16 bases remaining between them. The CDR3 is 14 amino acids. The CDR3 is CASSYMTVEGAQYF. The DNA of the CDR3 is TGTGCCAGCAGTTACATGACAGTGGAAGGGGCCCAGTACTTC.

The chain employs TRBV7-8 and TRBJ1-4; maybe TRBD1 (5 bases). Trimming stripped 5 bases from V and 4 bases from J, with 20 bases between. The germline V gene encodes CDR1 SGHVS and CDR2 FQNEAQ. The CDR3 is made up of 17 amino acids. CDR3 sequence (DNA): TGTGCCAGCAGCCCGCAGCGGGTAGAGGGGATTAATGAAAAACTGTTTTTT. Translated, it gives CASSPQRVEGINEKLFF.

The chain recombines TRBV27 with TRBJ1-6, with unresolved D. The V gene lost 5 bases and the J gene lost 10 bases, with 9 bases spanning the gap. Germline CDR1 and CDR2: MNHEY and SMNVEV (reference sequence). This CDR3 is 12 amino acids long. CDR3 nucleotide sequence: TGTGCCAGCAGTGCCTTGGGATCACCCCTCCACTTT. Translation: CASSALGSPLHF.

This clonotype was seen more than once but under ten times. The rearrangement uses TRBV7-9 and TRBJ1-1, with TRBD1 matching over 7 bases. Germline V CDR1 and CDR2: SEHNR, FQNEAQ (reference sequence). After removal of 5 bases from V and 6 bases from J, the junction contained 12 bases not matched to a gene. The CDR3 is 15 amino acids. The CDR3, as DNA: TGTGCCAGCAGCACAGGGGTAGTTAGTCTCGCTGAAGCTTTCTTT. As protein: CASSTGVVSLAEAFF.

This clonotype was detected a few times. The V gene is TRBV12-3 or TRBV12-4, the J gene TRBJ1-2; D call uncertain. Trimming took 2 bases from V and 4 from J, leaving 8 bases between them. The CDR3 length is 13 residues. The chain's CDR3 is CASSLFGPYGYTF. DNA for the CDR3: TGTGCCAGCAGTTTATTCGGGCCCTATGGCTACACCTTC.

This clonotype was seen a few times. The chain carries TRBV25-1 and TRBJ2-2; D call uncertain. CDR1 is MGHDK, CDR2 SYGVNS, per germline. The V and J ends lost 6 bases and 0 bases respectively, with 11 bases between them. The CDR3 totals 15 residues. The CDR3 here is CASSSNGANTGELFF. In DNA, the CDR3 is TGTGCCAGCAGCTCCAATGGTGCGAACACCGGGGAGCTGTTTTTT.

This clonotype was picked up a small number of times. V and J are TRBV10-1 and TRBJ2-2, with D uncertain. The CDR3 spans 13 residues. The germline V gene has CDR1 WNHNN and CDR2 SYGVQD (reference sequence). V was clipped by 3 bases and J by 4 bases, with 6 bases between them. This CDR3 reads CASSDPVTGELFF. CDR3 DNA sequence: TGCGCCAGCAGTGATCCGGTCACCGGGGAGCTGTTTTTT.

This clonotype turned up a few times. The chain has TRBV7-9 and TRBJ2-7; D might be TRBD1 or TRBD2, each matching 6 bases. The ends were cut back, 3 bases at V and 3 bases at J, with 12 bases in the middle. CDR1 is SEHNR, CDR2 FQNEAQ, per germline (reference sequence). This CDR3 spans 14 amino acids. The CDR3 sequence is CASSLGGGLYEQYF. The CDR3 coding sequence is TGTGCCAGCAGCTTGGGTGGGGGGCTCTACGAGCAGTACTTC.

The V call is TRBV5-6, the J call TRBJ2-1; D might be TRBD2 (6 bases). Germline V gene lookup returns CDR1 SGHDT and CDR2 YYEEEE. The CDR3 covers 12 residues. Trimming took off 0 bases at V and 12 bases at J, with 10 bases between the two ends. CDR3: CASSLVRRGQFF. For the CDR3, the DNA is TGTGCCAGCAGCTTGGTACGGAGGGGGCAGTTCTTC.

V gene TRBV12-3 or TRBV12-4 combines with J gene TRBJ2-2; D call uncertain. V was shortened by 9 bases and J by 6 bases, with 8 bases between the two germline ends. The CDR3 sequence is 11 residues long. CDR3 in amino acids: CASQRSGELFF. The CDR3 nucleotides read TGTGCCAGTCAGAGGTCCGGGGAGCTGTTTTTT.

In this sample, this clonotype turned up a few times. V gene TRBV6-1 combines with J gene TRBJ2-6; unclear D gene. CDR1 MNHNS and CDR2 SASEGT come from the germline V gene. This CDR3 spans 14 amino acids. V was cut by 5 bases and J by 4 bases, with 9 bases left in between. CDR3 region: CASSNGPGANVLTF. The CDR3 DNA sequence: TGTGCCAGCAGTAACGGACCCGGGGCCAACGTCCTGACTTTC.

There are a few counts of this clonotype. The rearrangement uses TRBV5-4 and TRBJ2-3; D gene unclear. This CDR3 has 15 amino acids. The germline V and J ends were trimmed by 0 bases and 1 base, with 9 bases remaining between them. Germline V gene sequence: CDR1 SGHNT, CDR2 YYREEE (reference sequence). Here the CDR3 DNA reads TGTGCCAGCAGCTTGGAGATAGGAGGCACAGATACGCAGTATTTT. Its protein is CASSLEIGGTDTQYF.

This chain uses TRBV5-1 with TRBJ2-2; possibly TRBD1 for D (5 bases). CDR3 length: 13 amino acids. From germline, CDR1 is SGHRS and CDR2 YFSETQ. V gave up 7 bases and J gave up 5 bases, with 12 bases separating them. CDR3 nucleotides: TGCGCCAGCTCCATACAGGTTACCGGGGAGCTGTTTTTT. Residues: CASSIQVTGELFF. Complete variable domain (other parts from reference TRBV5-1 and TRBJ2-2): KAGVTQTPRYLIKTRGQQVTLSCSPISGHRSVSWYQQTPGQGLQFLFEYFSETQRNKGNFPGRFSGRQFSNSRSEMNVSTLELGDSALYLCASSIQVTGELFFGEGSRLTVL.

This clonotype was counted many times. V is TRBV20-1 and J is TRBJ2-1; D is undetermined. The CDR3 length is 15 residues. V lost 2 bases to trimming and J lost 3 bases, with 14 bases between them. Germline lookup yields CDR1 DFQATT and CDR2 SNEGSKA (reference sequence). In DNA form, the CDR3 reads TGCAGTGCTAGATCGACAAGGGAAAGCTACAATGAGCAGTTCTTC. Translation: CSARSTRESYNEQFF.

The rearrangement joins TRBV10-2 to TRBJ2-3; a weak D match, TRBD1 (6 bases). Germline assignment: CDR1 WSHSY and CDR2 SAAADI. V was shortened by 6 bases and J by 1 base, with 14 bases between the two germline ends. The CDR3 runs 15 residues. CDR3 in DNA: TGCGCCAGCAGGGTTACTACAGGGCGCACAGATACGCAGTATTTT. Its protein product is CASRVTTGRTDTQYF.

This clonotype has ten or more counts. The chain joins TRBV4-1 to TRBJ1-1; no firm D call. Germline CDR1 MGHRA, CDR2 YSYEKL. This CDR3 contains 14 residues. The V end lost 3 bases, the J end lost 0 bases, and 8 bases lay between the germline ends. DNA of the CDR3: TGCGCCAGCAGCCAGGGCGAGTTGAACACTGAAGCTTTCTTT. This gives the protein CASSQGELNTEAFF.

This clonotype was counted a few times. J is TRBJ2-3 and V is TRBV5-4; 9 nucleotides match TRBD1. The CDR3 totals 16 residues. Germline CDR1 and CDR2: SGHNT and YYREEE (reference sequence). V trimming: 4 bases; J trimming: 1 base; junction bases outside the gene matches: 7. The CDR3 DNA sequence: TGTGCCAGCAGCCCGGGACAGGGAAGGGGCACAGATACGCAGTATTTT. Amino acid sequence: CASSPGQGRGTDTQYF.

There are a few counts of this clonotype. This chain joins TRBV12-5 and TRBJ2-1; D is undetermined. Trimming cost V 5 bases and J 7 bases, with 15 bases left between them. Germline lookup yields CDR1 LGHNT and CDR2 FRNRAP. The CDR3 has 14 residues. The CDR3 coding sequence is TGTGCTAGTGGTACTTCCGCGACAACAAATGAGCAGTTCTTC. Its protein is CASGTSATTNEQFF.

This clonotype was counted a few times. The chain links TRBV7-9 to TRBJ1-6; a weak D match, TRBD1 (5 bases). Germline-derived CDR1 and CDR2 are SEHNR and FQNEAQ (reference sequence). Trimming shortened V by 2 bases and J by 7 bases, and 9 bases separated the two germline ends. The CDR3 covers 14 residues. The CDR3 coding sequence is TGTGCCAGCAGCTTACCAGGGAACAATTCACCCCTCCACTTT. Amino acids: CASSLPGNNSPLHF.

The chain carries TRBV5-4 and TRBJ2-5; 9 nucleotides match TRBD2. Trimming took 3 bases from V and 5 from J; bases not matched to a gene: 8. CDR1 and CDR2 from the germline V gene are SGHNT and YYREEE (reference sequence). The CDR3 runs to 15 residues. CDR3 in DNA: TGTGCCAGCAGCTATTCCGCGGGAGGGTCGGAGACCCAGTACTTC. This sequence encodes CASSYSAGGSETQYF.